The clone carrying this T cell receptor (beta chain) appeared a few times. These data are taken from a study of T cell responses to AZD1222 COVID-19 vaccine. Sequencing used immunoSEQ multiplex PCR; TCRdb keeps in-frame clones, though not all of them. The sample contains approximately 100,000 clones, around 96% of which appear only once. This TCR derives from an adult in good health. Specimen: peripheral blood, collected on day 0 of AZD1222 vaccination.

The CDR3 nucleotides read TGTGCCAGCAGTAAGTTCGGGAATCAGCCCCAGCATTTT. It specifies CASSKFGNQPQHF. This chain joins TRBV6-5 and TRBJ1-5; D not resolved. CDR3 size: 13 residues. V gave up 5 bases and J gave up 4 bases, with 9 bases separating them. Germline loops: CDR1 MNHEY, CDR2 SVGAGI.